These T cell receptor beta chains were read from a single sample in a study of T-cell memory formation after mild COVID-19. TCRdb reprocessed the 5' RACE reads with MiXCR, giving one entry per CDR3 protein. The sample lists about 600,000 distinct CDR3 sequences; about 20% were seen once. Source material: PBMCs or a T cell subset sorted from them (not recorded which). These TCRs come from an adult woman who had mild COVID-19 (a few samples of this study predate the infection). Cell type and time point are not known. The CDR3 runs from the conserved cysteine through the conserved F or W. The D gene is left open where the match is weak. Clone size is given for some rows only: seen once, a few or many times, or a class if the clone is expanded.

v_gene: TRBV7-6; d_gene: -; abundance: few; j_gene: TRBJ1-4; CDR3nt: TGTGCCAGCAGCCTACTGCACCCATGGGGAAAACTGTTTTTT; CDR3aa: CASSLLHPWGKLFF
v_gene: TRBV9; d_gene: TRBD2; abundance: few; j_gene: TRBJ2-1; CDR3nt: TGTGCCAGCAGCGTAGCGGGAGGACGTTACAATGAGCAGTTCTTC; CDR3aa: CASSVAGGRYNEQFF
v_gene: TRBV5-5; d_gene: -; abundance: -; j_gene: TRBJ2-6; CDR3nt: TGTGCCAGCAGCCGTCGGGACGCGGCCAGCTCTGGGGCCAACGTCCTGACTTTC; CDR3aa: CASSRRDAASSGANVLTF
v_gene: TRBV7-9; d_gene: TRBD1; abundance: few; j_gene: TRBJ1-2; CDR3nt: TGTGCCAGCAGCTCCGGGACAGACTATGGCTACACCTTC; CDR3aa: CASSSGTDYGYTF
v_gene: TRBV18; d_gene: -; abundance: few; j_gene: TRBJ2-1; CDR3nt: TGTGCCAGCTCACCACCTAACAGGGATTATTACTACAATGAGCAGTTCTTC; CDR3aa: CASSPPNRDYYYNEQFF
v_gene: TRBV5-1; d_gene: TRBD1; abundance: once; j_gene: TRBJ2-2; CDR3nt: TGCGCCAGCAGCCGGCCCGGGACAGGGTTCACCGGGGAGCTGTTTTTT; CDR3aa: CASSRPGTGFTGELFF
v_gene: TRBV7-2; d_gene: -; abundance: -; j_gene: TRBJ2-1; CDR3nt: TGTGCCAGCAGTTCGGACATCTACAATGAGCAGTTCTTC; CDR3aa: CASSSDIYNEQFF
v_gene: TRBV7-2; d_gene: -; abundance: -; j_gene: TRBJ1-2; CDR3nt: TGTGCCAGCAGCACACAGGGCCTCTATGGCTACACCTTC; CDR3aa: CASSTQGLYGYTF
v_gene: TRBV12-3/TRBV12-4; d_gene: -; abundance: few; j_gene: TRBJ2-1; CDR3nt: TGTGCCAGCAGTTTACGTCGGGGTTTCTACAATGAGCAGTTCTTC; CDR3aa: CASSLRRGFYNEQFF
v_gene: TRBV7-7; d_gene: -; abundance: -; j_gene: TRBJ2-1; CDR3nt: TGTGCTAGCAGCTTACTCCCGGAGGATGAGCAGTTCTTC; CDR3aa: CASSLLPEDEQFF
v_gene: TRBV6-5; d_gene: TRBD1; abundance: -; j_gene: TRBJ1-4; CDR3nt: TGTGCCAGCAGTTACGCGAGGGACAGCAATTCTTTT; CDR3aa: CASSYARDSNSF
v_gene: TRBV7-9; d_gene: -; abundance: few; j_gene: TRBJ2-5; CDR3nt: TGTGCCAGCAGCTCCGACGGGACGTTACAAGAGACCCAGTACTTC; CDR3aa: CASSSDGTLQETQYF
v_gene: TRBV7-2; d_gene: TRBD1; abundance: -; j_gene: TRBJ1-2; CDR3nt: TGTGCCAGCAGCTTAGCCCAGGGGGATGTTGGCTACACCTTC; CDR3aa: CASSLAQGDVGYTF
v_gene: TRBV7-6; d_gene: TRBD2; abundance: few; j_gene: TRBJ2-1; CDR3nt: TGTGCCAGCAGCTTCCCTGGACTAGCGGGAGCTTCAGAGCAGTTCTTC; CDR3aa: CASSFPGLAGASEQFF
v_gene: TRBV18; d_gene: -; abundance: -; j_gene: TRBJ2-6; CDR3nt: TGTGCCAGCTCACCGGGCCGACCACTCTCTGGGGCCAACGTCCTGACTTTC; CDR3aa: CASSPGRPLSGANVLTF
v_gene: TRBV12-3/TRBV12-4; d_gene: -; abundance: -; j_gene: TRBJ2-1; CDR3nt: TGTGCCAGCAGCGGAGGGGGGGATGAGCAGTTCTTC; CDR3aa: CASSGGGDEQFF
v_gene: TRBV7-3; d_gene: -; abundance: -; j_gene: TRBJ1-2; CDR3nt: TGTGCCAGCAGCTTAGGTCCGGGGTCGAGGGGCTACACCTTC; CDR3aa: CASSLGPGSRGYTF
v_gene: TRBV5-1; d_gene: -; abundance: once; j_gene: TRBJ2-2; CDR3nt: TGCGCCAGCAGCTTGGTGGGGACAACGAACACCGGGGAGCTGTTTTTT; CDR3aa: CASSLVGTTNTGELFF
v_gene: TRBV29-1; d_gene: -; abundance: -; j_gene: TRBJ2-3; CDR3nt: TGCAGCGTTGAAGAGGGCCCCGATACGCAGTATTTT; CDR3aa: CSVEEGPDTQYF
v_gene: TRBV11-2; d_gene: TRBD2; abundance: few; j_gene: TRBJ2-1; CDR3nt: TGTGCCAGCAGCTTATTGCGGTTGACTAGCGGGAGTGAGCAGTTCTTC; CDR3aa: CASSLLRLTSGSEQFF
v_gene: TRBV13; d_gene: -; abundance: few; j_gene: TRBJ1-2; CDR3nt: TGTGCCAGCAGCCCCAACGGGGGTGGCTACACCTTC; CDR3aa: CASSPNGGGYTF